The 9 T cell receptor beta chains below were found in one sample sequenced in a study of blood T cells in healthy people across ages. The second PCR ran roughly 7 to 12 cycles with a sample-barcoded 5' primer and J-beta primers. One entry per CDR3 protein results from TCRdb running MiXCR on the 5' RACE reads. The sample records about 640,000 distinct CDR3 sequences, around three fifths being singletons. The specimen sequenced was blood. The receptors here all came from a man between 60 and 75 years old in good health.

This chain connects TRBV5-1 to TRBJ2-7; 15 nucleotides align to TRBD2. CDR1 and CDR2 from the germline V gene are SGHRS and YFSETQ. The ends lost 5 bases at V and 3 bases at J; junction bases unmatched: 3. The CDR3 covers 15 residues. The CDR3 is CASRWTSGGDYEQYF. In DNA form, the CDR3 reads TGCGCCAGCAGATGGACTAGCGGGGGGGACTACGAGCAGTACTTC.

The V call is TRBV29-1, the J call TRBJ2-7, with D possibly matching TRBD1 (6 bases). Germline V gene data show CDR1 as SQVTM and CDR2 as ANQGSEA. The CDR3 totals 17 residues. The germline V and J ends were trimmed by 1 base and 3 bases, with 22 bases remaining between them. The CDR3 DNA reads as TGCAGCGTTGAAGTTTTATACAGGGCCACAGGAGACTACGAGCAGTACTTC. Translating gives CSVEVLYRATGDYEQYF.

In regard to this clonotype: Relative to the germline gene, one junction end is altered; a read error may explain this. CDR3 DNA: TGTGCCAGCACCTTCAGGGCAGGGGGTATTTTTTCCTCCTATGAGCAGTACTTC. It specifies CASTFRAGGIFSSYEQYF. The chain employs TRBV11-2 and TRBJ2-7; 7 nucleotides line up with TRBD1. Germline-derived CDR1 and CDR2 are SGHAT and FQNNGV. This CDR3 has 18 amino acids.

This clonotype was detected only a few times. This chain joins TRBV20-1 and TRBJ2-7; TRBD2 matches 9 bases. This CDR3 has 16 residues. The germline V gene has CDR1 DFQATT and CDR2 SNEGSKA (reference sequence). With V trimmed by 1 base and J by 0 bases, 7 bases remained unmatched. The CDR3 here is CSARATSGQSSYEQYF. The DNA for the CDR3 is TGCAGTGCTAGAGCAACTAGCGGGCAGAGCTCCTACGAGCAGTACTTC.

The CDR3 here is CASSLTAFRDTQYF. The CDR3 DNA follows: TGTGCCAGCAGTTTAACGGCTTTCCGAGATACGCAGTATTTT. V and J are TRBV27 and TRBJ2-3, with unresolved D. The CDR3 covers 14 residues. V dropped 2 bases and J dropped 5 bases, with 11 bases sitting between them. Germline V gene lookup returns CDR1 MNHEY and CDR2 SMNVEV (reference sequence).

The CDR3 here is CASSKGPGTGSVNEQYF. In DNA form, the CDR3 reads TGTGCCAGCAGCAAAGGACCCGGGACAGGGTCGGTCAATGAGCAGTACTTC. The chain recombines TRBV21-1 with TRBJ2-7; the table gives TRBD1 as D, unverified against the DNA. TRBV21-1 is a listed pseudogene. There are 17 residues in the CDR3.

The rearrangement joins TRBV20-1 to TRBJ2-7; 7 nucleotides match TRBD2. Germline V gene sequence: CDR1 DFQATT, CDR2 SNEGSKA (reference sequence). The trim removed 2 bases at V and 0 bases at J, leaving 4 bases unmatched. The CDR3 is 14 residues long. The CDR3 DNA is TGCAGTGCTAGACTAGCGGAGAGCTCCTACGAGCAGTACTTC. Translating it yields CSARLAESSYEQYF.

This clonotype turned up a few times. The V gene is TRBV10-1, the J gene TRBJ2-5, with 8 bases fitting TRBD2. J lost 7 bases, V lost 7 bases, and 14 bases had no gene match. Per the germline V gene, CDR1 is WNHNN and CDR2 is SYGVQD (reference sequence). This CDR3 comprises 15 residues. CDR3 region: CASTSRTSPTGTQYF. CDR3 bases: TGCGCCAGCACCTCACGGACTAGCCCAACGGGGACCCAGTACTTC.

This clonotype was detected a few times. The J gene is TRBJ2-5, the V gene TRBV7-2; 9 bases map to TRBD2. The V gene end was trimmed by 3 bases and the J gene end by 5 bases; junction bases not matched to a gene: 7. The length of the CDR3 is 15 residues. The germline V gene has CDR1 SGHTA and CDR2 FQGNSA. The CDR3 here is CASSLGGGAWETQYF. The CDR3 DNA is TGTGCCAGCAGCTTGGGCGGGGGGGCCTGGGAGACCCAGTACTTC.